These 18 T cell receptor beta chains were all obtained from the same sample, sequenced in a study of shared clonotypes between healthy human individuals. TCRdb's table, derived via immunoSEQ multiplex PCR, lists solely in-frame clones and lacks some. The table records around 1.9 million clones, 93% of them present only once. CD45RO negativity and positive selection for CCR7 defined naive CD8 cells, a population that excluded terminally differentiated effector memory CD45RA+ cells. The specimen was naive CD8+ T cells from PBMCs. Source of these receptors: a man aged 18 to 30 in good health. Some clones in this sample may be carry-over from other donors' samples.

This clone was recorded once. The chain combines TRBV10-3 with TRBJ2-3, with D tentatively TRBD2 (6 bases). V was cut by 3 bases and J by 2 bases, with 15 bases left in between. CDR1 is ENHRY, CDR2 SYGVKD, per germline. This CDR3 is built from 16 residues. As DNA, the CDR3 is TGTGCCATCAGTGACCAACAGCGGGTTGACACAGATACGCAGTATTTT. It yields the protein CAISDQQRVDTDTQYF.

This chain links TRBV5-5 with TRBJ2-7; unclear D gene. CDR1 SGHKS and CDR2 YYEKEE come from the germline V gene (reference sequence). The CDR3 has 12 residues. V was cut by 1 base and J by 6 bases, with 8 bases left in between. CDR3 region: CASSLSAPEQYF. The DNA of the CDR3 is TGTGCCAGCAGCTTGTCGGCCCCCGAGCAGTACTTC. The whole variable domain, filled in from reference TRBV5-5 and TRBJ2-7, reads DAGVTQSPTHLIKTRGQQVTLRCSPISGHKSVSWYQQVLGQGPQFIFQYYEKEERGRGNFPDRFSARQFPNYSSELNVNALLLGDSALYLCASSLSAPEQYFGPGTRLTVT.

This chain links TRBV19 with TRBJ2-5; D is unclear. In germline, CDR1 is LNHDA, CDR2 SQIVND (reference sequence). Trimming removed 2 bases at V and 1 base at J, with 8 bases between. The length of the CDR3 is 14 residues. The CDR3 region is CASSILGFQETQYF. In nucleotides, the CDR3 is TGTGCCAGTAGTATACTTGGGTTCCAAGAGACCCAGTACTTC.

The CDR3 is CASSKDREPNFNYGYTF. The CDR3 nucleotides read TGTGCCAGTAGCAAGGACAGGGAGCCGAATTTTAACTATGGCTACACCTTC. The chain combines TRBV19 with TRBJ1-2, with 8 bases aligning to TRBD1. V shed 6 bases, J shed 1 base, and the junction held 13 bases outside the gene matches. Germline V lookup: CDR1 LNHDA, CDR2 SQIVND (reference sequence). This CDR3 spans 17 amino acids.

In DNA form, the CDR3 reads TGTGCCAGCAGAGACGGCACTACCCCTCGCAATGAGCAGTTCTTC. This codes for CASRDGTTPRNEQFF. This rearrangement joins TRBV25-1 to TRBJ2-1; D not certain. V was cut by 6 bases and J by 6 bases, with 18 bases left in between. The CDR3 is made up of 15 amino acids. In germline, CDR1 is MGHDK, CDR2 SYGVNS.

Comment on this clone: In the same sample, other DNA sequences code for this CDR3. V gene TRBV19 combines with J gene TRBJ1-2; no definite D call. This CDR3 contains 13 residues. CDR1 and CDR2 from the germline V gene are LNHDA and SQIVND (reference sequence). The V end lost 3 bases, the J end lost 5 bases, and 10 bases lay between the germline ends. CDR3 coding DNA: TGTGCCAGTAGTATCGGCAGTCTATATGGCTACACCTTC. It translates to CASSIGSLYGYTF.

Only one count was recorded for this clone. V gene TRBV7-2 combines with J gene TRBJ2-1; tentatively, D is TRBD2 (6 bases). CDR1 is SGHTA and CDR2 is FQGNSA in the germline V gene. Trimming cost V 0 bases and J 2 bases, with 14 bases left between them. The CDR3 loop spans 17 amino acids. The CDR3 DNA is TGTGCCAGCAGCTTAGCGTTCGGGGGTAGCCCCTACAATGAGCAGTTCTTC. Translation gives CASSLAFGGSPYNEQFF. Based on the CDR3 plus reference TRBV7-2 and TRBJ2-1, the full variable domain is GAGVSQSPSNKVTEKGKDVELRCDPISGHTALYWYRQSLGQGLEFLIYFQGNSAPDKSGLPSDRFSAERTGGSVSTLTIQRTQQEDSAVYLCASSLAFGGSPYNEQFFGPGTRLTVL.

This chain links TRBV28 with TRBJ2-7; tentative D call: TRBD2 (5 bases). This CDR3 contains 14 residues. Germline V gene lookup returns CDR1 MDHEN and CDR2 SYDVKM. V gave up 5 bases and J gave up 6 bases, with 17 bases separating them. DNA of the CDR3: TGTGCCAGCAGTCTCGGGATCACTCTAATCGAGCAGTACTTC. This gives the protein CASSLGITLIEQYF. The full variable domain, in which reference TRBV28 and TRBJ2-7 provide the parts outside the CDR3, is DVKVTQSSRYLVKRTGEKVFLECVQDMDHENMFWYRQDPGLGLRLIYFSYDVKMKEKGDIPEGYSVSREKKERFSLILESASTNQTSMYLCASSLGITLIEQYFGPGTRLTVT.

This clone was seen once. J is TRBJ1-5 and V is TRBV30; a possible D gene is TRBD1 (5 bases). Trimming pared 0 bases from V and 6 bases from J, leaving 21 bases between. The CDR3 covers 17 residues. CDR1 and CDR2 (germline): GTSNPN, SVGIG (reference sequence). The CDR3 loop is CAWSVSGGRAFPQPQHF. The CDR3 bases are TGTGCCTGGAGTGTATCGGGCGGCAGGGCCTTTCCTCAGCCCCAGCATTTT. Full variable domain (remainder filled in from reference TRBV30 and TRBJ1-5): SQTIHQWPATLVQPVGSPLSLECTVEGTSNPNLYWYRQAAGRGLQLLFYSVGIGQISSEVPQNLSASRPQDRQFILSSKKLLLSDSGFYLCAWSVSGGRAFPQPQHFGDGTRLSIL.

J is TRBJ1-1 and V is TRBV27; 7 bases are shared with TRBD1. V shed 6 bases, J shed 3 bases, and the junction held 10 bases outside the gene matches. This CDR3 has 15 amino acids. The germline gives CDR1 MNHEY, CDR2 SMNVEV (reference sequence). Here the CDR3 reads CASSGTLRGHTEAFF. CDR3 coding DNA: TGTGCCAGCAGCGGGACCCTAAGGGGGCACACTGAAGCTTTCTTT.

The chain has TRBV9 and TRBJ1-4; no reliable D call. V dropped 3 bases and J dropped 2 bases, with 11 bases sitting between them. Germline CDR1 is SGDLS and CDR2 is YYNGEE. This CDR3 region has 15 residues. CDR3: CASSAEGSTNEKLFF. CDR3 nucleotides: TGTGCCAGCAGCGCAGAAGGGTCTACTAATGAAAAACTGTTTTTT.

This sequence joins TRBV9 and TRBJ1-4; possibly TRBD1 for D (5 bases). V lost 3 bases to trimming and J lost 2 bases, with 11 bases between them. Germline-derived CDR1 and CDR2 are SGDLS and YYNGEE. CDR3 length: 15 amino acids. CDR3 coding DNA: TGTGCCAGCAGCGGGAGGGGACGCACTAATGAAAAACTGTTTTTT. Translating gives CASSGRGRTNEKLFF.

The V gene is TRBV15, the J gene TRBJ2-1, with D hard to call. The V and J ends lost 0 bases and 0 bases respectively, with 9 bases between them. Per the germline V gene, CDR1 is LNHNV and CDR2 is YYDKDF (reference sequence). This CDR3 has 16 amino acids. As DNA, the CDR3 is TGTGCCACCAGCAGAGAGGGAATTAGCTCCTACAATGAGCAGTTCTTC. Translating it yields CATSREGISSYNEQFF.

J is TRBJ2-3 and V is TRBV4-1; 14 bases line up with TRBD2. The CDR3 has 17 amino acids. Trimming removed 1 base from V and 2 bases from J; junction bases left unmatched: 2. Per germline, CDR1 MGHRA and CDR2 YSYEKL. The CDR3 nucleotides are TGCGCCAGCAGCCAAGGGGGACTAGCGGGGGTCACAGATACGCAGTATTTT. This gives the protein CASSQGGLAGVTDTQYF.

The chain recombines TRBV18 with TRBJ2-5; 15 nucleotides agree with TRBD2. Trimming cost V 5 bases and J 5 bases; bases outside gene matches: 9. Looked up from germline, CDR1 is KGHSH and CDR2 is LQKENI. The CDR3 loop spans 17 amino acids. The CDR3: CASSTRTSGRVGETQYF. CDR3 nucleotides: TGTGCCAGCTCAACGCGGACTAGCGGGAGGGTCGGGGAGACCCAGTACTTC.

The chain recombines TRBV27 with TRBJ1-6; 9 positions agree with TRBD1. CDR1 MNHEY and CDR2 SMNVEV come from the germline V gene (reference sequence). The V segment lost 7 bases and the J segment 7 bases; nucleotides outside the gene matches: 5. The CDR3 extends over 14 amino acids. CDR3 sequence: CASTGTGSNSPLHF. As DNA, the CDR3 is TGTGCCAGCACCGGGACAGGGAGCAATTCACCCCTCCACTTT.

This sequence joins TRBV7-2 and TRBJ2-2; D not resolved. Trimming removed 2 bases from V and 7 bases from J, with 17 bases in between. This CDR3 has 16 amino acids. Germline-derived CDR1 and CDR2 are SGHTA and FQGNSA. CDR3 sequence (DNA): TGTGCCAGCAGCTTAAGGTCGGTGGCGGAATTCGGGGAGCTGTTTTTT. Protein sequence: CASSLRSVAEFGELFF.

The chain recombines TRBV29-1 with TRBJ2-1; weak D call: TRBD2 (5 bases). This CDR3 spans 13 amino acids. V dropped 6 bases and J dropped 9 bases, with 18 bases sitting between them. The germline V gene encodes CDR1 SQVTM and CDR2 ANQGSEA. CDR3 protein: CSVFEWAAGEQFF. The CDR3 DNA follows: TGCAGCGTCTTCGAGTGGGCGGCGGGTGAGCAGTTCTTC.